These T cell receptor beta chains were read from a single sample in a study of cytomegalovirus exposure and HLA in healthy donors. The assay was immunoSEQ multiplex PCR, and TCRdb's table has in-frame clones only and misses some. The sample shows approximately 110,000 clones, around 70% of them seen only once. Specimen: PBMCs. The receptors stem from a woman between 65 and 79 years old in good health and CMV-seropositive. Each CDR3 is given with its conserved first and last residue. A D gene is named only where the DNA matches it firmly. Size values are once, few and many counts, or a class for expanded clones, and some rows have none.

CDR3	DNA	size	J	D	V	length
CASSFDQRETQYF	TGCGCCAGCAGCTTTGATCAGCGAGAGACCCAGTACTTC	few	TRBJ2-5	.	TRBV5-1	13
CASSSGLDEQFF	TGTGCCAGCAGCTCTGGACTAGATGAGCAGTTCTTC	.	TRBJ2-1	TRBD2	TRBV11-3	12
CASSPQQDTEAFF	TGTGCCAGCTCACCGCAACAGGACACTGAAGCTTTCTTT	.	TRBJ1-1	.	TRBV18	13
CAISESGVSPYEQYF	TGTGCCATCAGTGAGTCGGGAGTCTCCCCTTACGAGCAGTACTTC	.	TRBJ2-7	.	TRBV10-3	15
CASSLGGSREDTEAFF	TGCGCCAGCAGCTTGGGGGGCAGCCGGGAGGACACTGAAGCTTTCTTT	.	TRBJ1-1	.	TRBV5-1	16
CASSLSGELFF	TGTGCCAGCAGCTTGTCCGGGGAACTGTTTTTT	.	TRBJ1-4	.	TRBV5-6	11
CASSYSGRAGANVLTF	TGTGCCAGCAGTTACTCAGGCAGGGCTGGGGCCAACGTCCTGACTTTC	.	TRBJ2-6	.	TRBV6-5	16
CASSSAGTGVNEQYF	TGTGCCAGCAGTTCCGCCGGGACAGGGGTTAACGAGCAGTACTTC	.	TRBJ2-7	TRBD1	TRBV27	15
CASSQQAESTEAFF	TGTGCCAGCAGCCAACAGGCGGAGAGCACTGAAGCTTTCTTT	.	TRBJ1-1	.	TRBV7-2	14
CASRFFQDTEAFF	TGTGCCAGCAGATTCTTTCAGGACACTGAAGCTTTCTTT	.	TRBJ1-1	.	TRBV6-5	13
CASSPDSQETQYF	TGTGCCAGCAGCCCGGACAGTCAAGAGACCCAGTACTTC	.	TRBJ2-5	.	TRBV2	13
CASSVALGGTYEQYF	TGTGCCAGCAGCGTAGCCCTGGGGGGGACTTACGAGCAGTACTTC	.	TRBJ2-7	TRBD2	TRBV9	15
CASSTGQTGGGYEQYF	TGTGCCAGCAGCACAGGACAGACAGGGGGCGGATACGAGCAGTACTTC	.	TRBJ2-7	TRBD1	TRBV9	16
CASSLGTYSYAQYF	TGTGCCAGCAGTCTAGGGACTTACTCCTACGCGCAGTACTTC	.	TRBJ2-7	.	TRBV7-2	14
CSARDAETQYF	TGCAGTGCTAGAGATGCGGAGACCCAGTACTTC	.	TRBJ2-5	.	TRBV20-1	11
CASSQNEDRTGVRVNEQYF	TGCGCCAGCAGCCAAAACGAAGACCGAACAGGGGTAAGAGTTAACGAGCAGTACTTC	.	TRBJ2-7	TRBD1	TRBV4-3	19
CSARQGAGNEQYF	TGCAGCGCCCGACAGGGGGCTGGGAACGAGCAGTACTTC	.	TRBJ2-7	TRBD1	TRBV29-1	13
CASMGQNNGYTF	TGTGCCAGCATGGGACAGAATAATGGCTACACCTTC	.	TRBJ1-2	TRBD1	TRBV25-1	12
CASSRDRGTYEQYF	TGTGCCAGCAGCCGGGACAGGGGGACCTACGAGCAGTACTTC	.	TRBJ2-7	TRBD1	TRBV11-3	14
CASSEFGAGSTDTQYF	TGTGCCAGCAGTGAATTTGGAGCGGGGAGCACAGATACGCAGTATTTT	.	TRBJ2-3	TRBD2	TRBV25-1	16
CASSLGWAINEQFF	TGTGCCAGCAGCTTAGGTTGGGCCATCAATGAGCAGTTCTTC	.	TRBJ2-1	.	TRBV7-2	14
CASLGGAGHEQFF	TGTGCCAGCTTGGGGGGGGCCGGCCATGAGCAGTTCTTC	.	TRBJ2-1	.	TRBV2	13
CASVGQERTGELFF	TGTGCCAGCGTGGGACAAGAGCGGACCGGGGAGCTGTTTTTT	once	TRBJ2-2	.	TRBV6-6	14
CASSGTAGGSSQPQHF	TGTGCCAGCAGTGGGACGGCGGGGGGCTCGAGTCAGCCCCAGCATTTT	.	TRBJ1-5	.	TRBV2	16
CASSRDRFYGYTF	TGTGCCAGCAGCCGAGACAGATTCTATGGCTACACCTTC	few	TRBJ1-2	.	TRBV4-2	13
CASSDGMGLGSNGYTF	TGCGCCAGCAGCGATGGTATGGGACTCGGGTCGAATGGCTACACCTTC	few	TRBJ1-2	.	TRBV5-1	16
CATSGGTGRSENTIYF	TGTGCCACCAGCGGGGGGACAGGGAGAAGCGAAAACACCATATATTTT	.	TRBJ1-3	TRBD1	TRBV15	16
CASRTGSLANYGYTF	TGTGCCAGTCGGACAGGGAGCTTGGCTAACTATGGCTACACCTTC	.	TRBJ1-2	TRBD1	TRBV6-5	15
CASSPMAGYQETQYF	TGTGCCAGCAGCCCAATGGCGGGGTACCAAGAGACCCAGTACTTC	.	TRBJ2-5	.	TRBV9	15
CASSSARDRGSYEQYF	TGTGCCAGCAGTTCGGCCCGGGACAGGGGGTCCTACGAGCAGTACTTC	.	TRBJ2-7	TRBD1	TRBV6-5	16
CASSMGQGHFSYNSPLHF	TGTGCCAGTAGTATGGGACAGGGCCATTTCTCCTATAATTCACCCCTCCACTTT	.	TRBJ1-6	TRBD1	TRBV19	18
CASSPRQGFNTEAFF	TGTGCCAGCAGCCCGCGGCAGGGTTTTAACACTGAAGCTTTCTTT	.	TRBJ1-1	.	TRBV9	15
CAWSPGLDNSPLHF	TGTGCCTGGAGCCCGGGACTGGATAATTCACCCCTCCACTTT	.	TRBJ1-6	.	TRBV30	14
CASSLGGSSYEQYF	TGTGCCAGCAGCTTAGGAGGAAGCTCCTACGAGCAGTACTTC	.	TRBJ2-7	.	TRBV11-1	14
CASSLGGTGGTYEQYF	TGCGCCAGCAGCTTGGGAGGGACAGGGGGTACCTACGAGCAGTACTTC	.	TRBJ2-7	TRBD1	TRBV5-1	16
CASSAGTRSVGAYGYTF	TGTGCCAGCAGCGCCGGGACACGGAGCGTAGGCGCCTATGGCTACACCTTC	.	TRBJ1-2	.	TRBV5-4	17
CASNTQGPDTQYF	TGCGCCAGCAATACCCAGGGGCCAGATACGCAGTATTTT	.	TRBJ2-3	.	TRBV5-1	13